The entry below describes one T cell receptor (beta chain). The CDR3 extends over 15 amino acids. From germline, CDR1 is MNHNS and CDR2 SASEGT. These data come from a study of CD4 and CD8 cells across lung adenocarcinoma regions. One entry per CDR3 protein results from TCRdb running MiXCR on the PCR reads. The sample carries 20,000 to 25,000 distinct CDR3 sequences, roughly half recorded once. The sequence was collected from a female donor with lung adenocarcinoma. The CD4 and CD8 labels of this study may be unreliable. Sequenced: CD8+ T cells from the center of a lung tumor. The V call is TRBV6-1, the J call TRBJ2-2, with D possibly being TRBD2 (5 bases). The end of the DNA fits TRBJ2-3 better, so the J call may be wrong. In DNA form, the CDR3 reads TGTGCCAGCAGGCGATGGACTGTGAACACCGAGGCGCAGTATTTT. Amino acid sequence: CASRRWTVNTEAQYF.